The entry below gives a single T cell receptor (beta chain) sequence along with its context. The PCR was carried out with 60 Vbeta primers and 13 Jbeta primers. Profiled with immunoSEQ multiplex PCR; TCRdb holds only in-frame clones, not every one. The sample shows 200,000 to 250,000 clones, 82% of them seen only once. This sample was included in a study of cytomegalovirus exposure and HLA in healthy donors. With 4 bases clipped from V and 5 bases from J, the junction kept 7 bases outside the gene matches. Germline loops: CDR1 SGHTA, CDR2 FQGNSA. This CDR3 comprises 14 residues. Input material: PBMCs. The chain has TRBV7-2 and TRBJ2-7, with 8 bases identical to TRBD2. The receptor's source is a woman aged 40 to 50 in good health and CMV-seronegative. This CDR3 is CASSSQRGPHEQYF. Written as DNA, the CDR3 is TGTGCCAGCAGCTCCCAGCGGGGGCCCCACGAGCAGTACTTC. Complete variable domain (other parts from reference TRBV7-2 and TRBJ2-7): GAGVSQSPSNKVTEKGKDVELRCDPISGHTALYWYRQSLGQGLEFLIYFQGNSAPDKSGLPSDRFSAERTGGSVSTLTIQRTQQEDSAVYLCASSSQRGPHEQYFGPGTRLTVT.